One sample yielded the 13 T cell receptor beta chains listed below, sequenced in a study of shared clonotypes between healthy human individuals. Assay used: immunoSEQ multiplex PCR; TCRdb lists only in-frame clones, some missing. Of some 2,100,000 clones listed, more than 90% are singletons. Sequenced sample: naive CD4+ T cells sorted from blood. Subset given: CD45RA+ positively selected. The receptors were sampled from a young man in good health.

The chain joins TRBV18 to TRBJ1-2; D may be TRBD1 (6 bases). The ends were cut back, 4 bases at V and 8 bases at J, with 14 bases in the middle. Germline V gene data show CDR1 as KGHSH and CDR2 as LQKENI. The CDR3 totals 13 residues. CDR3 nucleotide sequence: TGTGCCAGCTCACAAAACAGGGATAACGGCTACACCTTC. Its protein product is CASSQNRDNGYTF.

The chain carries TRBV6-1 and TRBJ2-5; 13 nucleotides match TRBD2. Germline V gene data show CDR1 as MNHNS and CDR2 as SASEGT. This CDR3 has 15 amino acids. J was trimmed by 4 bases and V by 6 bases; bases with no gene match: 5. The CDR3 DNA follows: TGTGCCAGCAGGTACGGACTAGCGGGAGTAGAGACCCAGTACTTC. Its protein product is CASRYGLAGVETQYF.

This clone appeared a few times. The J gene is TRBJ1-6, the V gene TRBV5-8; tentative D call: TRBD1 (5 bases). The germline V gene encodes CDR1 SGHTS and CDR2 YDEGEE. V dropped 2 bases and J dropped 4 bases, with 10 bases sitting between them. The CDR3 totals 15 residues. Here the CDR3 reads CASSLRQSYNSPLHF. DNA for the CDR3: TGTGCCAGCAGCTTAAGACAGAGTTATAATTCACCCCTCCACTTT.

This rearrangement joins TRBV11-3 to TRBJ2-1; 10 nucleotides line up with TRBD2. The CDR3 is 15 amino acids. V shed 1 base and J 8 bases; nucleotides not matched to a gene: 5. Germline CDR1 and CDR2: SGHNT and YENEEA. The CDR3 DNA follows: TGTGCCAGCAGCTTAGGACTAGCGGGCAATGATGAGCAGTTCTTC. This translates into CASSLGLAGNDEQFF.

On this clone: Other nucleotide sequences in the sample specify the same CDR3. The chain links TRBV18 to TRBJ1-1, with a possible D match to TRBD1 (6 bases). Germline CDR1 reads KGHSH; CDR2 reads LQKENI. This CDR3 is 14 amino acids long. Trimming took off 3 bases at V and 1 base at J, with 9 bases between the two ends. Written as DNA, the CDR3 is TGTGCCAGCTCACCCCAGGGGAAGAACACTGAAGCTTTCTTT. As protein: CASSPQGKNTEAFF.

The rearrangement joins TRBV29-1 to TRBJ1-4, with D possibly matching TRBD1 (5 bases). Per the germline V gene, CDR1 is SQVTM and CDR2 is ANQGSEA. The length of the CDR3 is 13 residues. Deletions cut 7 bases from V and 4 bases from J, with 13 bases between. This CDR3 is CSARRGYNEKLFF. The CDR3 bases are TGCAGCGCCAGAAGGGGCTATAATGAAAAACTGTTTTTT.

On this clone: This sample also contains other DNA sequences that code for the same CDR3. The genes are TRBV5-4 and TRBJ2-7; 15 nucleotides align to TRBD2. CDR1 is SGHNT and CDR2 is YYREEE in the germline V gene (reference sequence). This CDR3 has 15 residues. The junction had 2 bases not matched to a gene; V was cut back by 0 bases and J by 7 bases. The CDR3 bases are TGTGCCAGCAGCTTGGGGGGACTAGCGGGAGGAGAGCAGTACTTC. Amino acid sequence: CASSLGGLAGGEQYF.

For this clone: A read error may account for a junction end that differs from germline. This sequence joins TRBV7-7 and TRBJ2-1; 7 nucleotides match TRBD2. Germline V gene data show CDR1 as SSHAT and CDR2 as FNYEAQ (reference sequence). The CDR3 is 17 amino acids. The CDR3 coding sequence is TGTGCTAGCAGCTTAGTTACTAGCGCGAAGCCTTACAATGAGCAGTTCTTC. The encoded protein is CASSLVTSAKPYNEQFF.

The chain combines TRBV18 with TRBJ2-3, with a possible D match to TRBD2 (6 bases). CDR3 size: 16 residues. CDR1 is KGHSH, CDR2 LQKENI, per germline. Between the trimmed V and J ends, which lost 5 bases and 2 bases, there was a span of 17 bases. This chain's CDR3 is CASSKSLAGNTDTQYF. In nucleotides, the CDR3 is TGTGCCAGCTCAAAATCCCTCGCGGGGAACACAGATACGCAGTATTTT. Together with reference TRBV18 and TRBJ2-3, the CDR3 gives the full variable domain: NAGVMQNPRHLVRRRGQEARLRCSPMKGHSHVYWYRQLPEEGLKFMVYLQKENIIDESGMPKERFSAEFPKEGPSILRIQQVVRGDSAAYFCASSKSLAGNTDTQYFGPGTRLTVL.

Regarding this clone: Other DNA sequences in this sample translate to the same CDR3. The J gene is TRBJ2-7, the V gene TRBV6-5; 9 bases align to TRBD1. V dropped 4 bases and J dropped 0; count of bases not matched to a gene: 4. Germline CDR1 is MNHEY and CDR2 is SVGAGI. The CDR3 contains 15 residues. The CDR3 spells CASSSRQGGSYEQYF. The CDR3, as DNA: TGTGCCAGCAGTTCCAGACAGGGGGGCTCCTACGAGCAGTACTTC.

This chain connects TRBV5-1 to TRBJ2-7, with a weak D call TRBD2 (7 bases). Per germline, CDR1 SGHRS and CDR2 YFSETQ. The CDR3 covers 13 residues. The V end lost 4 bases, the J end lost 3 bases, and 11 bases lay between the germline ends. CDR3 bases: TGCGCCAGCAGCCTGGGAGGGGGCTACGAGCAGTACTTC. Translated, it gives CASSLGGGYEQYF. Using reference TRBV5-1 and TRBJ2-7 for the parts outside the CDR3, the full variable domain is KAGVTQTPRYLIKTRGQQVTLSCSPISGHRSVSWYQQTPGQGLQFLFEYFSETQRNKGNFPGRFSGRQFSNSRSEMNVSTLELGDSALYLCASSLGGGYEQYFGPGTRLTVT.

The rearrangement links TRBV6-6 to TRBJ1-6, with D perhaps TRBD1 (6 bases). The CDR3 is made up of 15 amino acids. Trimming left V 0 bases short and J 13 bases short, with 16 bases between. Germline CDR1 and CDR2: MNHNY and SVGAGI (reference sequence). The CDR3 DNA reads TGTGCCAGCAGTTACTCGCCAGAACAGGGATCGCCCCTCCACTTT. This sequence encodes CASSYSPEQGSPLHF.

The genes are TRBV28 and TRBJ2-7; D is possibly TRBD1 (9 bases). Germline loops: CDR1 MDHEN, CDR2 SYDVKM. V was clipped by 5 bases and J by 0 bases, with 29 bases between them. CDR3 length: 20 residues. The DNA of the CDR3 is TGTGCCAGCAGTCTCCCCAAACAGGGGGCAGGACTAGCAATCTCCTACGAGCAGTACTTC. Protein sequence: CASSLPKQGAGLAISYEQYF.